Described below is a single T cell receptor (beta chain) sequence and its context. The antigen is unknown. V gave up 4 bases and J gave up 4 bases; unmatched junction bases: 8. There are 15 residues in the CDR3. Germline CDR1 and CDR2: SGHRS and YFSETQ. TCRdb reanalysed the RT-PCR reads using MiXCR and keeps one entry per CDR3 protein. The data contain under 500,000 distinct CDR3 sequences, approximately 10% of them singletons. These data come from a study of response to subunit inactivated influenza vaccine. General study findings and limits: Authors suggested each seasonal flu vaccination may recruit only limited numbers of new T cells.

The chain recombines TRBV5-1 with TRBJ1-3; 7 bases are a match to TRBD1. The material was PBMCs from blood, obtained 40 to 50 days after vaccination. The source of this sequence is a man aged 45-65 years who received an inactivated influenza vaccine. CDR3 nucleotide sequence: TGCGCCAGCAGCGCCTTAACAGGGGACGGAAACACCATATATTTT. This translates into CASSALTGDGNTIYF.